This record looks at one T cell receptor beta chain sequence and its context. Its antigen is still unknown. Profiled with immunoSEQ multiplex PCR; TCRdb holds only in-frame clones, not every one. The data contain tens of thousands of clones, around 83% of them singletons. In germline, CDR1 is KGHDR, CDR2 SFDVKD. The CDR3 runs to 15 residues. V was pared by 5 bases and J by 7 bases, with 5 bases of the junction left unmatched. The data originate from a study of Ad26.COV2.S vaccination and SARS-CoV-2 variants. Whole-study findings and limits: People who got the vaccine or the placebo had similar non-spike TCR breadth. Vaccinees displayed broader spike-specific TCR repertoires than placebo recipients. The TCR breadth and depth analyses may have understated or missed part of the total T cell responses.

Sequencing was performed on peripheral blood, taken after recovery from COVID-19. The origin of this receptor is a human donor who had recovered from COVID-19. This chain links TRBV24-1 with TRBJ1-4; TRBD1 matches 11 bases. The CDR3 DNA reads as TGTGCCACCAGTGGCCCCGGGACAGGGGGTGAAAAACTGTTTTTT. Protein: CATSGPGTGGEKLFF.